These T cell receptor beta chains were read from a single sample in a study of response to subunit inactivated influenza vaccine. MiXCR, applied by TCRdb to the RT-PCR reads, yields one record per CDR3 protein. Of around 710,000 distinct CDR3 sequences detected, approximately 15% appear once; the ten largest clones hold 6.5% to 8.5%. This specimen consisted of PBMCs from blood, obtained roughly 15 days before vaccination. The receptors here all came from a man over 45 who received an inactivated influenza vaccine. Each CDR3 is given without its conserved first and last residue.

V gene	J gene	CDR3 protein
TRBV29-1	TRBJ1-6	SVATGPNNSPLH
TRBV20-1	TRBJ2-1	SAQGGVALRSYNEQF
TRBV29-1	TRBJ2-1	SVAPRRDSYNEQF
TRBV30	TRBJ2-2	AWSVRGRQFGELF
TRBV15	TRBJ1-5	ATSRDRGEGQPQH
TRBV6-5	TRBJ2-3	ASSYPTYSGNTDTQY
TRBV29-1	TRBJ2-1	SVEFRTSGTNEQF
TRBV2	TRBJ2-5	ASKNPWRLAETQETQY
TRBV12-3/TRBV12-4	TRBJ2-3	ASSLKVADRGTQY
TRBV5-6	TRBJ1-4	ASRADGEKLF
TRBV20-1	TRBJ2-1	SASRTSYEQF
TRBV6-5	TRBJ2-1	ASSYGPPGGAYNEQF
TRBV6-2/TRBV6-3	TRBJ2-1	ASSLILTSGQTI
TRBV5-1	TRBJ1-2	ASSLYTGSGYT
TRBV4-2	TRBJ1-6	ASSQDARGQSPLH